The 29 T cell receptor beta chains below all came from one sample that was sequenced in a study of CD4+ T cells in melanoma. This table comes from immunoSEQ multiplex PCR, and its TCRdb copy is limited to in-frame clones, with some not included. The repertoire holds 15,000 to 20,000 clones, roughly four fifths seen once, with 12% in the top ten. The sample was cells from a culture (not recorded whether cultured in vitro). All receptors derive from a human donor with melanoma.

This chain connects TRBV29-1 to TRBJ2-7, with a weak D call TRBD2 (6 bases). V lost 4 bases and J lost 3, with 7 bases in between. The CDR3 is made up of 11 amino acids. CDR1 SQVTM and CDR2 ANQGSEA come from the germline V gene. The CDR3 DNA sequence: TGCAGCGTTGGGGAGGACTACGAGCAGTACTTC. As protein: CSVGEDYEQYF.

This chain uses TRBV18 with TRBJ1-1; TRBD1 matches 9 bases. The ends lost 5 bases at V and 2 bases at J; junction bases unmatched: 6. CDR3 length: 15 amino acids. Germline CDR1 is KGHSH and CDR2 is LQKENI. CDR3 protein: CASSTGTGLNTEAFF. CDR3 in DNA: TGTGCCAGCTCAACTGGGACAGGGCTCAACACTGAAGCTTTCTTT. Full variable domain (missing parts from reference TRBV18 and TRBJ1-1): NAGVMQNPRHLVRRRGQEARLRCSPMKGHSHVYWYRQLPEEGLKFMVYLQKENIIDESGMPKERFSAEFPKEGPSILRIQQVVRGDSAAYFCASSTGTGLNTEAFFGQGTRLTVV.

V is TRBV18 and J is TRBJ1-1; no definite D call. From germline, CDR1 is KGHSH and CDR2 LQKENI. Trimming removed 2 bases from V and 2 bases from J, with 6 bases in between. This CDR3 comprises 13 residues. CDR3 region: CASSPLGNTEAFF. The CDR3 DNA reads TGTGCCAGCTCACCATTAGGCAACACTGAAGCTTTCTTT.

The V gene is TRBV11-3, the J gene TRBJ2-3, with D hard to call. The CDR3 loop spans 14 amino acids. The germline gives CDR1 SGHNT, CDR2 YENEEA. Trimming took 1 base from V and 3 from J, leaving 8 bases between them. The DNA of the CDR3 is TGTGCCAGCAGCTTAGGACCCGTTACAGATACGCAGTATTTT. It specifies CASSLGPVTDTQYF.

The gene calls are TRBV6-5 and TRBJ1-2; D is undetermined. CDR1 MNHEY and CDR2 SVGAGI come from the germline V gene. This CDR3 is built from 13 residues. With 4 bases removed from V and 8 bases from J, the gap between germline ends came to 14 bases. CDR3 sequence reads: CASSLQSGGGYTF. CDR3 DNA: TGTGCCAGCAGTTTACAGTCTGGAGGGGGCTACACCTTC.

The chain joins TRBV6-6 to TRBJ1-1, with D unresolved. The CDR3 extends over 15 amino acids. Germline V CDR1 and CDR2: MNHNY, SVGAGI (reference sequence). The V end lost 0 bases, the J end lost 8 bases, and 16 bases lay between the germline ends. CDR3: CASSYSALFEGEAFF. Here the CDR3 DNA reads TGTGCCAGCAGTTACTCAGCTCTCTTCGAGGGAGAAGCTTTCTTT.

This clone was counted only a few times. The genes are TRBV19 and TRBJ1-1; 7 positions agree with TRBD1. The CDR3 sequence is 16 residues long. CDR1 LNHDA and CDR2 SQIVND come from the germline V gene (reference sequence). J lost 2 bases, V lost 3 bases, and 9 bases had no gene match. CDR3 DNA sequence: TGTGCCAGTAGTATGGAATGGGGGACAGATAACACTGAAGCTTTCTTT. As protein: CASSMEWGTDNTEAFF.

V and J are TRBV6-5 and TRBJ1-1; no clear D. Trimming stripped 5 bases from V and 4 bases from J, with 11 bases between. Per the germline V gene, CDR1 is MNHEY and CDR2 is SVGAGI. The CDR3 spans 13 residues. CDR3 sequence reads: CASSEVRGTEAFF. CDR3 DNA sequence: TGTGCCAGCAGTGAAGTCCGGGGCACTGAAGCTTTCTTT.

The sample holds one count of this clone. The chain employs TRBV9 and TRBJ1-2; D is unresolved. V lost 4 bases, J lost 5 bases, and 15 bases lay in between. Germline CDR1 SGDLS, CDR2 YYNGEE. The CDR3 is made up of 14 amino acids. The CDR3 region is CASSTSTQTYGYTF. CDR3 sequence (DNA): TGTGCCAGCAGCACTAGCACACAGACGTATGGCTACACCTTC. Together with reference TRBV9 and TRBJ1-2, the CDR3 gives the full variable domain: DSGVTQTPKHLITATGQRVTLRCSPRSGDLSVYWYQQSLDQGLQFLIQYYNGEERAKGNILERFSAQQFPDLHSELNLSSLELGDSALYFCASSTSTQTYGYTFGSGTRLTVV.

The CDR3 loop is CASSLDVSGQAPSGGYTF. The CDR3, as DNA: TGTGCCAGCAGCTTAGATGTATCGGGACAGGCACCGTCGGGTGGCTACACCTTC. This chain uses TRBV11-2 with TRBJ1-2; 8 bases line up with TRBD1. The V gene's germline CDR1 is SGHAT and CDR2 FQNNGV. The CDR3 has 18 amino acids. The V segment lost 0 bases and the J segment 7 bases; nucleotides outside the gene matches: 16.

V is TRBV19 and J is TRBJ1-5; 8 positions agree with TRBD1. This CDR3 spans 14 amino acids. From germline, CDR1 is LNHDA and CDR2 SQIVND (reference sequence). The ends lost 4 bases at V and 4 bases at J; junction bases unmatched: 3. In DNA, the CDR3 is TGTGCCAGTAGTACCGGGACAGGTAATCAGCCCCAGCATTTT. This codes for CASSTGTGNQPQHF.

The chain's CDR3 is CASTTSGVYGYTF. Here the CDR3 DNA reads TGTGCCAGCACCACGTCCGGGGTTTATGGCTACACCTTC. The chain couples TRBV27 to TRBJ1-2, with D unclear. Germline V gene data show CDR1 as MNHEY and CDR2 as SMNVEV (reference sequence). Trimming took 7 bases from V and 5 from J, leaving 14 bases between them. The CDR3 has 13 residues.

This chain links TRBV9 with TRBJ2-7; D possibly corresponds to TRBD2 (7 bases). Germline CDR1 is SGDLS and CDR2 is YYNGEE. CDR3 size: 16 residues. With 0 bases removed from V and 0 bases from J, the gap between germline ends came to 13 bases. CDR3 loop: CASSVAAGALSYEQYF. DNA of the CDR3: TGTGCCAGCAGCGTAGCGGCGGGGGCCCTCTCCTACGAGCAGTACTTC.

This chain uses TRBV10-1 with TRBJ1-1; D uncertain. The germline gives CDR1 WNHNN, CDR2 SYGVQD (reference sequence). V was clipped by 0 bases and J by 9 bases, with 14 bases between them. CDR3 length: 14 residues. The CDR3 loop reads CASSESSYGRKAFF. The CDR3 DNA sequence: TGCGCCAGCAGTGAGTCAAGTTACGGGAGGAAAGCTTTCTTT.

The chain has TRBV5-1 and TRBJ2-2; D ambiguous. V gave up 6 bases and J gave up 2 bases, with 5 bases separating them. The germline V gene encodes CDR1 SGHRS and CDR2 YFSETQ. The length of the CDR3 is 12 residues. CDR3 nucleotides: TGCGCCAGCAACAGAAACACCGGGGAGCTGTTTTTT. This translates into CASNRNTGELFF.

CDR3 nucleotides: TGTGCCAGCAGGCCTACCAGCGGGGGCCCGTACTTC. It encodes CASRPTSGGPYF. The V gene is TRBV11-2, the J gene TRBJ2-5; 8 bases match TRBD2. Germline CDR1 and CDR2: SGHAT and FQNNGV. This CDR3 comprises 12 residues. Germline trimming cut 6 bases from V and 13 bases from J; bases unmatched to any gene: 10.

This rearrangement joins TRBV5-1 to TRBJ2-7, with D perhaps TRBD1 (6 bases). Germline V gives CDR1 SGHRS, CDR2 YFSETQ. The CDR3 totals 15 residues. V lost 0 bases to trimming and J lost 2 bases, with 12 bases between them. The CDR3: CASSLEGQKTYEQYF. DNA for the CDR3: TGCGCCAGCAGCTTGGAGGGACAAAAAACCTACGAGCAGTACTTC.

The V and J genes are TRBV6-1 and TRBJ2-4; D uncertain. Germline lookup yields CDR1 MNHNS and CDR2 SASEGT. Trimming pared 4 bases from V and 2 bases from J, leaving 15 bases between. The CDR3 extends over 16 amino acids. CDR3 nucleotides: TGTGCCAGCAGTGTAAGTAGTAGGGTAACCAAAAACATTCAGTACTTC. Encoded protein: CASSVSSRVTKNIQYF.

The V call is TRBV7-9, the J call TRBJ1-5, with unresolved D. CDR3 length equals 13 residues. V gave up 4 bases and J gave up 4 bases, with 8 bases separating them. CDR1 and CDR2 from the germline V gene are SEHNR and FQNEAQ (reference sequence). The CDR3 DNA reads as TGTGCCAGCAGCTCAGGAGGGAATCAGCCCCAGCATTTT. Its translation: CASSSGGNQPQHF.

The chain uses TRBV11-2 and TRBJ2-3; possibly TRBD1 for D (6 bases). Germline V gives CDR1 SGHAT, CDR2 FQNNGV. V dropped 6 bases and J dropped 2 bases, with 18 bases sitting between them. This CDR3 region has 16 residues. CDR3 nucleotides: TGTGCCAGCAGAGGGTCTATGGACAGTAACACAGATACGCAGTATTTT. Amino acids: CASRGSMDSNTDTQYF.

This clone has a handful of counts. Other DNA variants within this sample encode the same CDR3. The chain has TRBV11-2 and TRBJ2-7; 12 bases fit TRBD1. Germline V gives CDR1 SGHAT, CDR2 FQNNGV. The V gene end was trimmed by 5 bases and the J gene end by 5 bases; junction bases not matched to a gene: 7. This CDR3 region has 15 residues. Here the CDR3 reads CASSRRGQGANEQYF. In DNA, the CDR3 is TGTGCCAGCAGCCGCAGGGGACAGGGGGCTAACGAGCAGTACTTC.

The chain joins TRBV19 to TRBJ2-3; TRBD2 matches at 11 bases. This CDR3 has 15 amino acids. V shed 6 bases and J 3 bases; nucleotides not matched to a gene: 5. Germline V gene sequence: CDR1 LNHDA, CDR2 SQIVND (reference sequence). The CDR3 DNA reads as TGTGCCAGTAGGGACCTAGCGGGGGGTACAGATACGCAGTATTTT. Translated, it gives CASRDLAGGTDTQYF.

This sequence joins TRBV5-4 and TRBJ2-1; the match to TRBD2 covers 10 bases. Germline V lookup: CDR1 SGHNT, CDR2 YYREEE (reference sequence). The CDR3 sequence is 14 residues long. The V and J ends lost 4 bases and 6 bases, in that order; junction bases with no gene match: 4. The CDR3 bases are TGTGCCAGCAGCGCGGGACTAGCGAGCAATGAGCAGTTCTTC. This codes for CASSAGLASNEQFF. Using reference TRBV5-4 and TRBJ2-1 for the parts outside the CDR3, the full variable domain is ETGVTQSPTHLIKTRGQQVTLRCSSQSGHNTVSWYQQALGQGPQFIFQYYREEENGRGNFPPRFSGLQFPNYSSELNVNALELDDSALYLCASSAGLASNEQFFGPGTRLTVL.

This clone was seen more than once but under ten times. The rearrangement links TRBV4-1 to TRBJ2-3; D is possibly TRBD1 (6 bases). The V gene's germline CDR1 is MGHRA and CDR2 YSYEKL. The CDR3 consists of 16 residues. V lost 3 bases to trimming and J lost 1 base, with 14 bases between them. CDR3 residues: CASSQFTGIGTDTQYF. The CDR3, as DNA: TGCGCCAGCAGCCAGTTTACAGGGATTGGCACAGATACGCAGTATTTT.

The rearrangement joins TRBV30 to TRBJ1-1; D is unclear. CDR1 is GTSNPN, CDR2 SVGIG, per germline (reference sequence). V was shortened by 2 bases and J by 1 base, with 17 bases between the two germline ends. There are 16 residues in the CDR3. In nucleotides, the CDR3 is TGTGCCTGGAGTCCCACTTCGTACGATGCGAACACTGAAGCTTTCTTT. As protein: CAWSPTSYDANTEAFF.

This CDR3 is CASRGTSGGRETQYF. In DNA, the CDR3 is TGCGCCAGCAGAGGGACTAGCGGGGGCCGGGAGACCCAGTACTTC. This chain connects TRBV10-2 to TRBJ2-5; TRBD2 agrees at 14 bases. The CDR3 loop spans 15 amino acids. With V trimmed by 6 bases and J by 5 bases, 5 bases remained unmatched. Germline CDR1 and CDR2: WSHSY and SAAADI.

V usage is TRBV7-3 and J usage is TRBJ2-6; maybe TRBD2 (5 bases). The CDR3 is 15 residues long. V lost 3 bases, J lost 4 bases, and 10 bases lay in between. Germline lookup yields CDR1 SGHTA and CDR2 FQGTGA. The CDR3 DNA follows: TGTGCCAGCAGCTTTGAGGGTACCGGGGCCAACGTCCTGACTTTC. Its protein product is CASSFEGTGANVLTF.

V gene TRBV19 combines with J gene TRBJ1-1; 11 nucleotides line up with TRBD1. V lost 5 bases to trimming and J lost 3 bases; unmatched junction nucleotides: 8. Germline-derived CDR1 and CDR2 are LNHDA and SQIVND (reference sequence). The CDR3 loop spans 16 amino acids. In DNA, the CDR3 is TGTGCCAGTAGTGCCCGGACAGGGGGCCGGGACACTGAAGCTTTCTTT. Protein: CASSARTGGRDTEAFF.

This chain's CDR3 is CASSPRTGGVFTEAFF. The CDR3 DNA reads as TGTGCCAGCAGCCCGCGGACAGGGGGCGTATTCACTGAAGCTTTCTTT. V usage is TRBV4-2 and J usage is TRBJ1-1; 11 bases match TRBD1. Germline V CDR1 and CDR2: LGHNA, YNFKEQ. CDR3 length equals 16 residues. V trimming: 4 bases; J trimming: 4 bases; junction bases outside the gene matches: 8.